Listed here are 9 T cell receptor beta chains from one sample, sequenced in a study of blood T cells in healthy people across ages (dated by TCRdb to between 2014 and 2016). Libraries were built with 5' RACE. A second roughly 6 to 12 cycle PCR used a sample-barcoded 5' primer and a J-beta primer mix. The public reads were run again by TCRdb, first through fastp at Q25 and then through MiXCR, and only productive beta chains were kept. For every CDR3 protein sequence, its rows merge into one entry that carries the most common genes and DNA. Present in this sample are around 2 million distinct CDR3 sequences, more than 35% of which were seen just once. The biggest ten clones account for under 25% of the sample. Sequencing input: blood. These receptors originate from a human donor in good health.

In DNA form, the CDR3 reads TGCGCCAGCAGCCAAGATACACAGGGTATCTATGGCTACACCTTC. Protein sequence: CASSQDTQGIYGYTF. This rearrangement joins TRBV4-3 to TRBJ1-2; D may be TRBD1 (6 bases). Trimming removed 0 bases from V and 4 bases from J, with 12 bases in between. CDR1 is LGHNA, CDR2 YSLEER, per germline. The CDR3 sequence is 15 residues long.

CDR3 in DNA: TGTGCCAGCAGCTTAGGACAGGAGGACGAGCAGTACTTC. Protein: CASSLGQEDEQYF. The V call is TRBV7-3, the J call TRBJ2-7; TRBD1 agrees at 7 bases. V lost 2 bases to trimming and J lost 5 bases; unmatched junction nucleotides: 3. Germline V gives CDR1 SGHTA, CDR2 FQGTGA. This CDR3 spans 13 amino acids.

The sample holds a few counts of this clonotype. The chain combines TRBV7-3 with TRBJ2-1, with TRBD2 identical over 9 bases. The J segment lost 1 base and the V segment lost 3 bases, leaving 4 bases of the junction unmatched. In germline, CDR1 is SGHTA, CDR2 FQGTGA. CDR3 length: 16 amino acids. CDR3 coding DNA: TGTGCCAGCAGCTTGGCTAGCGGGGAGTCCTACAATGAGCAGTTCTTC. Translating it yields CASSLASGESYNEQFF.

This clonotype was seen only a few times. This sequence joins TRBV9 and TRBJ2-1, with 14 bases matching TRBD2. This CDR3 is built from 18 residues. CDR1 SGDLS and CDR2 YYNGEE come from the germline V gene. V was clipped by 3 bases and J by 1 base; unmatched bases: 6. The CDR3 DNA sequence: TGTGCCAGCAGCGCCCGACTAGCGGGGGGGCCATCCTACAATGAGCAGTTCTTC. It encodes CASSARLAGGPSYNEQFF.

The rearrangement joins TRBV28 to TRBJ1-2; no firm D call. Per the germline V gene, CDR1 is MDHEN and CDR2 is SYDVKM. Trimming took off 3 bases at V and 0 bases at J, with 8 bases between the two ends. The CDR3 extends over 14 amino acids. The CDR3 here is CASSFMPSNYGYTF. CDR3 DNA: TGTGCCAGCAGTTTTATGCCCTCTAACTATGGCTACACCTTC.

The J gene is TRBJ1-1, the V gene TRBV5-1, with D possibly matching TRBD1 (6 bases). V was cut by 8 bases and J by 0 bases, with 14 bases left in between. Germline V CDR1 and CDR2: SGHRS, YFSETQ. The CDR3 runs 14 residues. The CDR3 sequence is CASRTENMNTEAFF. The CDR3 nucleotides read TGCGCCAGTCGGACAGAAAACATGAACACTGAAGCTTTCTTT.

This clonotype turned up a few times. This chain connects TRBV12-3 or TRBV12-4 to TRBJ2-7; D remains unclear. The CDR3 has 13 amino acids. V lost 3 bases, J lost 6 bases, and 12 bases lay in between. The CDR3 sequence is CASSFFGESEQYF. In DNA, the CDR3 is TGTGCCAGCAGTTTTTTCGGAGAGTCCGAGCAGTACTTC.

In regard to this clonotype: No conserved phenylalanine or tryptophan is present at the end of the CDR3, so a read error is the likely explanation. The rearrangement joins TRBV3-1 to TRBJ1-5; TRBD1 matches 8 bases. CDR3 length: 14 amino acids. CDR1 and CDR2 (germline): LGHDT, YNNKEL (reference sequence). The CDR3 bases are TGTGCCAACAGCCAGGACAGGGTTCAATGGCCCCAGCATTTG. Its protein product is CANSQDRVQWPQHL.

The table lists this clonotype with a few counts. The CDR3 DNA follows: TGTGCCAGCAGCGTTGGGTCGACAGGGCGGTACAATGAGCAGTTCTTC. Amino acid sequence: CASSVGSTGRYNEQFF. V gene TRBV9 combines with J gene TRBJ2-1; 7 positions match TRBD1. The CDR3 totals 16 residues. Trimming at V came to 2 bases and at J to 4 bases, leaving 9 bases not matched to a gene. In germline, CDR1 is SGDLS, CDR2 YYNGEE.